This is a list of T cell receptor beta chains from one sample in a study of response to subunit inactivated influenza vaccine. MiXCR was run by TCRdb on the RT-PCR reads, yielding one entry per CDR3 protein. The sample consists of just under 250,000 distinct CDR3 sequences, 12% of them appearing once. The sequencing here drew on non-naive T cells sorted from PBMCs, taken approximately 15 days before vaccination. The receptors derive from a man in his fifties who received an inactivated influenza vaccine. Both conserved end residues are part of each CDR3. The order of the fields is clone size, V gene, J gene, D gene, CDR3 length, CDR3 DNA, CDR3 protein. A D gene is named only where the DNA matches it firmly. A clone size is listed for some rows: how often the clone was seen (once, few, many), or a class if it is expanded.

clone size: -
V gene: TRBV20-1
J gene: TRBJ1-1
D gene: TRBD1
CDR3 length: 14
CDR3 DNA: TGCAGTGCTAGTAGGGGGCCGGGTGGTACTGAAGCTTTCTTT
CDR3 protein: CSASRGPGGTEAFF

clone size: -
V gene: TRBV9
J gene: TRBJ1-1
D gene: TRBD1
CDR3 length: 15
CDR3 DNA: TGTGCCAGCAGCCCGAGGGGGCGTGGAAACACTGAAGCTTTCTTT
CDR3 protein: CASSPRGRGNTEAFF

clone size: few
V gene: TRBV4-3
J gene: TRBJ1-3
D gene: -
CDR3 length: 15
CDR3 DNA: TGCGCCAGCAGCCAAGAGGTTCCAGCTGGAAACACCATATATTTT
CDR3 protein: CASSQEVPAGNTIYF

clone size: few
V gene: TRBV20-1
J gene: TRBJ2-5
D gene: -
CDR3 length: 13
CDR3 DNA: TGCAGTGGCACTCCGGGGGTCCAAGAGACCCAGTACTTC
CDR3 protein: CSGTPGVQETQYF

clone size: -
V gene: TRBV12-3/TRBV12-4
J gene: TRBJ2-2
D gene: -
CDR3 length: 13
CDR3 DNA: TGTGCCAGCAGAAAAAGGGGAGCCGGGGAGCTGTTTTTT
CDR3 protein: CASRKRGAGELFF

clone size: -
V gene: TRBV4-3
J gene: TRBJ2-5
D gene: -
CDR3 length: 17
CDR3 DNA: TGCGCCAGCAGCCAAGGGGTTGGGGCGCGGTGGAAAGAGACCCAGTACTTC
CDR3 protein: CASSQGVGARWKETQYF

clone size: -
V gene: TRBV10-3
J gene: TRBJ1-1
D gene: -
CDR3 length: 12
CDR3 DNA: TGTGCCATAGGACAGCAGAACACTGAAGCTTTCTTT
CDR3 protein: CAIGQQNTEAFF

clone size: -
V gene: TRBV7-8
J gene: TRBJ2-7
D gene: -
CDR3 length: 14
CDR3 DNA: TGTGCCAGCAGCTTCACTTCGACGGGGGTGGAGCAGTACTTC
CDR3 protein: CASSFTSTGVEQYF

clone size: many
V gene: TRBV7-2
J gene: TRBJ2-6
D gene: -
CDR3 length: 13
CDR3 DNA: TGTGCCAGCAGCTTATTTGGGGCCAACGTCCTGACTTTC
CDR3 protein: CASSLFGANVLTF

clone size: few
V gene: TRBV28
J gene: TRBJ1-1
D gene: -
CDR3 length: 13
CDR3 DNA: TGTGCCAGCGGACTGATGCTGAACACTGAAGCTTTCTTT
CDR3 protein: CASGLMLNTEAFF

clone size: few
V gene: TRBV7-9
J gene: TRBJ2-2
D gene: TRBD1
CDR3 length: 14
CDR3 DNA: TGTGCCAGCCAGGACAGGTTGAACACCGGGGAGCTGTTTTTT
CDR3 protein: CASQDRLNTGELFF

clone size: -
V gene: TRBV6-5
J gene: TRBJ1-1
D gene: TRBD1
CDR3 length: 14
CDR3 DNA: TGTGCCAGCAGTTACACAGACAGGGGTGGCGAAGCTTTCTTT
CDR3 protein: CASSYTDRGGEAFF

clone size: many
V gene: TRBV28
J gene: TRBJ1-4
D gene: -
CDR3 length: 16
CDR3 DNA: TGTGCCAGCAGCCCGGGGGTTTCGACAACTAATGAAAAACTGTTTTTT
CDR3 protein: CASSPGVSTTNEKLFF

clone size: few
V gene: TRBV15
J gene: TRBJ1-1
D gene: -
CDR3 length: 19
CDR3 DNA: TGTGCCACCAGCAGTACCCAAACCACGAGGGCGGGGAGGTTTCGAAGAGCTTTCTTT
CDR3 protein: CATSSTQTTRAGRFRRAFF

clone size: few
V gene: TRBV6-2/TRBV6-3
J gene: TRBJ2-6
D gene: -
CDR3 length: 17
CDR3 DNA: TGTGCCAGCAGGGCTCGGACGGGCCGTGATGGGGCCAACGTCCTGACTTTC
CDR3 protein: CASRARTGRDGANVLTF

clone size: -
V gene: TRBV2
J gene: TRBJ1-4
D gene: -
CDR3 length: 10
CDR3 DNA: TGTGCCAGCGGAAATGAAAAACTGTTTTTT
CDR3 protein: CASGNEKLFF

clone size: many
V gene: TRBV2
J gene: TRBJ2-1
D gene: TRBD2
CDR3 length: 16
CDR3 DNA: TGTGCCAGCAGTGAGAGGCGAGCGGGAGGTAGTGATGAGCAGTTCTTC
CDR3 protein: CASSERRAGGSDEQFF

clone size: few
V gene: TRBV6-2/TRBV6-3
J gene: TRBJ2-1
D gene: TRBD2
CDR3 length: 17
CDR3 DNA: TGTGCCAGCAGGCAACGTAGCGGGTCCAGCTCCTACAATGAGCAGTTCTTC
CDR3 protein: CASRQRSGSSSYNEQFF

clone size: many
V gene: TRBV29-1
J gene: TRBJ2-1
D gene: TRBD1
CDR3 length: 12
CDR3 DNA: TGCAGCGCCGGACAGGGGGCTGGTGAGCAGTTCTTC
CDR3 protein: CSAGQGAGEQFF

clone size: many
V gene: TRBV11-2
J gene: TRBJ2-1
D gene: TRBD2
CDR3 length: 19
CDR3 DNA: TGTGCCAGCAGCTTAGACCCCGTTCTCGGGAAGCGGGAGGGCGATGAGCAGTTCTTC
CDR3 protein: CASSLDPVLGKREGDEQFF

clone size: few
V gene: TRBV3-1
J gene: TRBJ1-4
D gene: -
CDR3 length: 14
CDR3 DNA: TGTGCCAGCAGCCCTGCGAGGGGAGGTGAAAAACTGTTTTTT
CDR3 protein: CASSPARGGEKLFF

clone size: few
V gene: TRBV28
J gene: TRBJ2-1
D gene: -
CDR3 length: 13
CDR3 DNA: TGTGCCAGCAGTTTGGGGCCTAGCTATGAGCAGTTCTTC
CDR3 protein: CASSLGPSYEQFF

clone size: few
V gene: TRBV12-3/TRBV12-4
J gene: TRBJ1-2
D gene: -
CDR3 length: 13
CDR3 DNA: TGTGCCAGCAGTCCGGAGACAGTCTATGGCTACACCTTC
CDR3 protein: CASSPETVYGYTF

clone size: many
V gene: TRBV6-2/TRBV6-3
J gene: TRBJ2-2
D gene: -
CDR3 length: 16
CDR3 DNA: TGTGCCAGCAGTTACGGGGGTCCAACGAACACCGGGGAGCTGTTTTTT
CDR3 protein: CASSYGGPTNTGELFF

clone size: -
V gene: TRBV28
J gene: TRBJ2-1
D gene: TRBD1
CDR3 length: 14
CDR3 DNA: TGTGCCATTCGGACAGGGGGCGATCATAATGAGCAGTTCTTC
CDR3 protein: CAIRTGGDHNEQFF

clone size: few
V gene: TRBV28
J gene: TRBJ2-4
D gene: TRBD2
CDR3 length: 15
CDR3 DNA: TGTGCCAGCAGTGAAGCGGGACCAGCCAAAAACATTCAGTACTTC
CDR3 protein: CASSEAGPAKNIQYF

clone size: -
V gene: TRBV5-1
J gene: TRBJ2-5
D gene: TRBD2
CDR3 length: 15
CDR3 DNA: TGCGCCAGCAGCCCGCGGGGGGGTCGCCAAGAGACCCAGTACTTC
CDR3 protein: CASSPRGGRQETQYF

clone size: few
V gene: TRBV7-8
J gene: TRBJ2-5
D gene: -
CDR3 length: 15
CDR3 DNA: TGTGCCAGCAGCTTAGCGGGGGGGGGCCGGGAGACCCAGTACTTC
CDR3 protein: CASSLAGGGRETQYF

clone size: -
V gene: TRBV5-1
J gene: TRBJ1-4
D gene: TRBD1
CDR3 length: 17
CDR3 DNA: TGCGCCAGCAGCCACGAACCAACAGGGGGATATAATGAAAAACTGTTTTTT
CDR3 protein: CASSHEPTGGYNEKLFF

clone size: few
V gene: TRBV15
J gene: TRBJ2-1
D gene: TRBD2
CDR3 length: 16
CDR3 DNA: TGTGCCACCAGCAGAGGGGCTAGCGGGAGTCGTCTCGAGCAGTTCTTC
CDR3 protein: CATSRGASGSRLEQFF

clone size: few
V gene: TRBV2
J gene: TRBJ1-2
D gene: TRBD1
CDR3 length: 13
CDR3 DNA: TGTGCCAGCAGTATACAGGGGGGGGATGGCTACACCTTC
CDR3 protein: CASSIQGGDGYTF

clone size: few
V gene: TRBV30
J gene: TRBJ2-2
D gene: -
CDR3 length: 15
CDR3 DNA: TGTGCCTGGAGTCCCATCGGAACAGGGTCCGGGGAGCTGTTTTTT
CDR3 protein: CAWSPIGTGSGELFF

clone size: few
V gene: TRBV28
J gene: TRBJ1-4
D gene: TRBD1
CDR3 length: 14
CDR3 DNA: TGTGCCAGCAGCACCATGACAGGGAATGAAAAACTGTTTTTT
CDR3 protein: CASSTMTGNEKLFF

clone size: few
V gene: TRBV2
J gene: TRBJ2-1
D gene: -
CDR3 length: 12
CDR3 DNA: TGTGCCAGCAGTGGATGGGAGAATGAGCAGTTCTTC
CDR3 protein: CASSGWENEQFF

clone size: few
V gene: TRBV27
J gene: TRBJ2-5
D gene: TRBD2
CDR3 length: 18
CDR3 DNA: TGTGCCAGCAGTTCCGGGACTAGCGGGGGGGCCGACCAAGAGACCCAGTACTTC
CDR3 protein: CASSSGTSGGADQETQYF

clone size: many
V gene: TRBV7-9
J gene: TRBJ1-1
D gene: -
CDR3 length: 16
CDR3 DNA: TGTGCCAGCAGCCCTGACCCTGGGGGTGGAGCGGCTGAAGCTTTCTTT
CDR3 protein: CASSPDPGGGAAEAFF

clone size: many
V gene: TRBV10-3
J gene: TRBJ2-2
D gene: TRBD2
CDR3 length: 14
CDR3 DNA: TGTGCCACCCGGGGGGGCTCGAACACCGGGGAGCTGTTTTTT
CDR3 protein: CATRGGSNTGELFF

clone size: many
V gene: TRBV5-1
J gene: TRBJ2-1
D gene: TRBD1
CDR3 length: 16
CDR3 DNA: TGCGCCAGCAGCTTAGGGACAGGGGGCGGGTACAATGAGCAGTTCTTC
CDR3 protein: CASSLGTGGGYNEQFF

clone size: many
V gene: TRBV7-8
J gene: TRBJ2-3
D gene: -
CDR3 length: 12
CDR3 DNA: TGTGCCAGCAGCTTCGACAGAGATACGCAGTATTTT
CDR3 protein: CASSFDRDTQYF

clone size: -
V gene: TRBV12-3/TRBV12-4
J gene: TRBJ2-7
D gene: -
CDR3 length: 13
CDR3 DNA: TGTGCCAGCAGTTTAGCGGGAGTCAACGAGCAGTACTTC
CDR3 protein: CASSLAGVNEQYF

clone size: -
V gene: TRBV19
J gene: TRBJ1-2
D gene: -
CDR3 length: 16
CDR3 DNA: TGTGCCAGTAATGCCCTGGACCGGCTGTCTAACTATGGCTACACCTTC
CDR3 protein: CASNALDRLSNYGYTF

clone size: few
V gene: TRBV20-1
J gene: TRBJ2-6
D gene: -
CDR3 length: 15
CDR3 DNA: TGCAGTGCTAGTTCTCGGAGCTCTGGGGCCAACGTCCTGACTTTC
CDR3 protein: CSASSRSSGANVLTF

clone size: many
V gene: TRBV20-1
J gene: TRBJ2-1
D gene: TRBD2
CDR3 length: 17
CDR3 DNA: TGCAGTGCTAGAGATCTAAGGCGGGGGGTCTCCTACAATGAGCAGTTCTTC
CDR3 protein: CSARDLRRGVSYNEQFF

clone size: few
V gene: TRBV29-1
J gene: TRBJ2-1
D gene: -
CDR3 length: 13
CDR3 DNA: TGCAGCGTCCGGCCCCCCGGGTTCCATGAGCAGTTCTTC
CDR3 protein: CSVRPPGFHEQFF

clone size: few
V gene: TRBV20-1
J gene: TRBJ2-3
D gene: TRBD2
CDR3 length: 11
CDR3 DNA: TGCAGGGGAGCGGGGTCAGATACGCAGTATTTT
CDR3 protein: CRGAGSDTQYF

clone size: many
V gene: TRBV5-1
J gene: TRBJ2-3
D gene: -
CDR3 length: 15
CDR3 DNA: TGCGCCAGCAGCTACAGGGTCGGAGGCACAGATACGCAGTATTTT
CDR3 protein: CASSYRVGGTDTQYF

clone size: -
V gene: TRBV28
J gene: TRBJ1-5
D gene: -
CDR3 length: 13
CDR3 DNA: TGTGCCAGCAGTTTATCTCCCGTTCAGCCCCAGCATTTT
CDR3 protein: CASSLSPVQPQHF

clone size: few
V gene: TRBV20-1
J gene: TRBJ2-7
D gene: TRBD2
CDR3 length: 15
CDR3 DNA: TGCAGTGCTATCTCCCTAGCGGGAGCTTTCTACGAGCAGTACTTC
CDR3 protein: CSAISLAGAFYEQYF

clone size: many
V gene: TRBV7-9
J gene: TRBJ2-3
D gene: -
CDR3 length: 12
CDR3 DNA: TGTGCCAGCAGCACGCAACCAGGGACGCAGTATTTT
CDR3 protein: CASSTQPGTQYF

clone size: -
V gene: TRBV27
J gene: TRBJ1-4
D gene: -
CDR3 length: 14
CDR3 DNA: TGTGCCAGCAGTTCGGGGGGCCCTAATGAAAAACTGTTTTTT
CDR3 protein: CASSSGGPNEKLFF

clone size: -
V gene: TRBV29-1
J gene: TRBJ2-5
D gene: -
CDR3 length: 13
CDR3 DNA: TGCAGCGTTGCAGAACAGGGTGGGGAGACCCAGTACTTC
CDR3 protein: CSVAEQGGETQYF

clone size: many
V gene: TRBV29-1
J gene: TRBJ2-3
D gene: TRBD2
CDR3 length: 15
CDR3 DNA: TGCAGCGTTGAGGGACTAGTAGGGATCCGAGATACGCAGTATTTT
CDR3 protein: CSVEGLVGIRDTQYF

clone size: -
V gene: TRBV5-1
J gene: TRBJ2-1
D gene: -
CDR3 length: 17
CDR3 DNA: TGCGCCAGCAGCTTGGTCGGTTCAGGAAGTGGTGTGACGGAGCAGTTCTTC
CDR3 protein: CASSLVGSGSGVTEQFF

clone size: -
V gene: TRBV7-8
J gene: TRBJ2-1
D gene: -
CDR3 length: 15
CDR3 DNA: TGTGCCAGCAGCTTATCGGGTAGGTCCTACAATGAGCAGTTCTTC
CDR3 protein: CASSLSGRSYNEQFF

clone size: many
V gene: TRBV11-1
J gene: TRBJ2-1
D gene: -
CDR3 length: 18
CDR3 DNA: TGTGCCAGCAGCTCCCTCCCGGGACTGGGGGGAAGTTCGGATGAGCAGTTCTTC
CDR3 protein: CASSSLPGLGGSSDEQFF

clone size: -
V gene: TRBV6-1
J gene: TRBJ2-3
D gene: TRBD2
CDR3 length: 15
CDR3 DNA: TGTGCCAGCAGGCCGGGGGGTTACGACACAGATACGCAGTATTTT
CDR3 protein: CASRPGGYDTDTQYF

clone size: few
V gene: TRBV20-1
J gene: TRBJ1-6
D gene: TRBD1
CDR3 length: 13
CDR3 DNA: TGCAGTGCTAGGGGGACAGATAGTTCACCCCTCCACTTT
CDR3 protein: CSARGTDSSPLHF